This T cell receptor beta chain was recovered during a study of early T cells in non-severe SARS-CoV-2 infection. Individual cDNA molecules received unique molecular identifiers during library preparation. TCRdb ran MiXCR on the 5' RACE reads and lists one entry per CDR3 protein. The sample has tens of thousands of distinct CDR3 sequences, just over 20% seen once. Germline CDR1 SGHVS, CDR2 FNYEAQ. CDR3 length equals 15 residues. V shed 0 bases and J shed 0 bases, with 5 bases lying between them. The starting material was whole blood, obtained at baseline. J is TRBJ2-2 and V is TRBV7-6; D remains ambiguous. This TCR derives from an adult who was a healthcare worker with PCR-confirmed SARS-CoV-2 infection or an uninfected control (not recorded which). CDR3 nucleotides: TGTGCCAGCAGCTTAGCCGTCGCGAACACCGGGGAGCTGTTTTTT. Amino acid sequence: CASSLAVANTGELFF. Variable domain in full (rest from reference TRBV7-6 and TRBJ2-2): GAGVSQSPRYKVTKRGQDVALRCDPISGHVSLYWYRQALGQGPEFLTYFNYEAQQDKSGLPNDRFSAERPEGSISTLTIQRTEQRDSAMYRCASSLAVANTGELFFGEGSRLTVL.